Detailed here is one TCR beta chain. The entry originates in a study of blood T cells in healthy people across ages. Study context: About one barcoded TCR beta cDNA was captured per two T cells.

In germline, CDR1 is MGHRA, CDR2 YSYEKL. This CDR3 has 16 residues. With 0 bases removed from V and 0 bases from J, the gap between germline ends came to 11 bases. Sample-barcoded 5' priming and a J-beta primer mix drove a second PCR of roughly 7 to 11 cycles. One entry per CDR3 protein, called by TCRdb with MiXCR from the 5' RACE reads. The sample yields some 750,000 distinct CDR3 sequences, around a fifth seen once. The chain couples TRBV4-1 to TRBJ1-2; D is possibly TRBD1 (5 bases). Specimen: blood. The sequence derives from a man aged 65 to 79 in good health. The CDR3 sequence: CASSQDPRAANYGYTF. In DNA, the CDR3 is TGCGCCAGCAGCCAAGATCCCAGGGCGGCTAACTATGGCTACACCTTC.